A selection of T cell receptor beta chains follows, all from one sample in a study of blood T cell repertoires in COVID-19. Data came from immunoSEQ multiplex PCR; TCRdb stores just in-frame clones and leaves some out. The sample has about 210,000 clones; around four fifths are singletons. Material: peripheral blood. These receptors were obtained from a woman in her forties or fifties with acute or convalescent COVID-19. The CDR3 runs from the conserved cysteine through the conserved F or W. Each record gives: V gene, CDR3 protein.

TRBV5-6 CASSFREAREQYF
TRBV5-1 CASSLVLLREQETQYF
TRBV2 CASSEESGRGQETQYF
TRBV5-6 CASSFRWRDQPQHF
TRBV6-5 CASSPLYGYTF
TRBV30 CAWSVGGGANEQYF
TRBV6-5 CASRDGQGFNQPQHF
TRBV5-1 CASSRRTGSGTEAFF
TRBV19 CASSIGGTGYNEQFF
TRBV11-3 CASSTDRVQGTGELFF
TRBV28 CASSITGGNQPQHF
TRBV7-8 CASSLLRDSSGNQPQHF
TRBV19 CASSIYGPGGTPYEQYF
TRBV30 CAWSPGQGIPYEQYF
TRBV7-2 CASSLGTSGGSYEQYF
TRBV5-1 CASSIGQASTDTQYF
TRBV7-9 CASSGGLSGGREQYF
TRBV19 CASKAQGYETQYF
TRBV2 CASSDKRRTDTQYF
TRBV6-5 CASSSIRTTFEAFF
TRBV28 CASSGVFSGNTIYF
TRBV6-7 CASSYPTSERAKNIQYF
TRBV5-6 CASSLFQVGTGWF
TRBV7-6 CASSLTSGSTYEQYF
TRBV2 CASSGQLNTEAFF
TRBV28 CASLPRGLLGSYEQYF
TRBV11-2 CASSLGTGSDQYF
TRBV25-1 CASSEDRGKYNEQFF
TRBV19 CASSIDRVGETPGYTF
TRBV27 CASSFDRVFYNEQFF
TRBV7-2 CASSLWGSGRGESNSPLHF
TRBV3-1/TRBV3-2 CASSFRQTYEQYF
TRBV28 CASRLRGPMVNTEAFF
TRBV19 CASAAGTGLYEQYF
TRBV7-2 CASSLAGLAGGEQYF
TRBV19 CASSITAGAEAFF
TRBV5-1 CASSLAQGGTGELFF
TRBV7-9 CASSFYPQEETQYF
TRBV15 CATSSRENTEAFF
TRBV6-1 CASSLSGSIIEQYF
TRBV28 CASSPPVAKNIQYF
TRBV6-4 CASSDSGTGGPSEQFF
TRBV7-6 CASSLGTQPGNTQYF
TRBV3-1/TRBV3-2 CASSPHIKGQGRNQPQHF
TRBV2 CASSAGLAGGADTQYF
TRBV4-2 CASSQGEGGAKRAFF
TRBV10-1 CASSSTGGDSPLHF
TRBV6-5 CASSPTSGKSYEQYF
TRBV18 CASSPLPGQGAEQYF
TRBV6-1 CASSDVGDRGLGYTF
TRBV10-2 CATKGTGGYSTNEKLFF